The TCR beta chain under discussion was sequenced for a study of regulatory dendritic cells for organ transplantation (dated by TCRdb to about 2017). A note on the overall study: Sorted naive and memory CD4+ and CD8+ T cells had their TCRbeta repertoires sequenced both before and after allostimulation with either regulatory or mature dendritic cells. General conclusions and limits of the study: In both subjects, allostimulation led to expansion of memory CD8+ clones, although regulatory dendritic cells appeared to cause more limited expansion than mature dendritic cells did. Repertoires were highly diverse in naive CD4+ and CD8+ T cells, less diverse in memory cells, and most oligoclonal in memory CD8+ cells. Among the resting subsets, memory CD8+ T cells contained the most alloreactive TCR clonotypes. Only a couple of subjects were sequenced, and the authors noted considerable between-individual heterogeneity in the alloreactive memory CD8+ T cell pool.

About this clone: No antigen is known for it. Nothing much larger sits one base from this clone, and base qualities are not available.

FACS was used to sort CD4+ or CD8+ cells into naive T cells, defined as CD45RA+, and memory T cells, defined as CD45RO+. T cells for TCR sequencing came from a couple of healthy control subjects. For the mixed lymphocyte reactions, sorted T cell subsets left unstimulated acted as baseline controls. The Qiagen DNeasy Blood & Tissue Kit was used to extract genomic DNA. TCRbeta CDR3 regions were amplified by multiplexed two-step PCR using Vbeta-specific forward primers and Jbeta-specific reverse primers. Through the immunoSEQ service, TCRbeta libraries were sequenced on an Illumina instrument. The original methods were these. IMGT annotation was used to assign V, D and J genes, and synthetic CDR3 analogues were used to correct the counts for multiplex PCR bias. In the immunoSEQ Analyzer, repertoire clonality was calculated as one minus normalized Shannon entropy. Clonal expansion was defined by Fisher's exact test with Benjamini-Hochberg false discovery rate control, using two-tailed P<0.01. The table comes from immuneACCESS by way of TCRdb, which keeps in-frame sequences with V and J called. Part of the clones is missing from these tables; in studies checked, under half for an unresolved V gene and the rest for unknown reasons. That table supplies the V and J calls and clone size; D and trimming were determined from the DNA. The sample table lists about 28,000 clones, more than 65% of them with a count of one. Together, the top ten hold approximately 0.43% of the sample.

Taken from the germline V gene, the CDR1 and CDR2 loops are SGHVS and FQNEAQ. Trimming takes 3 bases from V and 5 bases from J, and the germline ends sit 14 bases apart. The CDR3 spans 15 residues, from the cysteine through the phenylalanine. Only the CDR3 region is kept as DNA, spanning 45 bases read in frame from base 1. Specimen: naive CD8+ T cells from blood. The sample's cell subset or site label, decoded: CD45RA+ naive T cells. The receptor was derived from a human donor in good health. The chain is assembled from TRBV7-8 and TRBJ1-5, with an unclear D gene assignment. The CDR3 protein: CASSLDWTAHQPQHF. The DNA is TGTGCCAGCAGCTTGGACTGGACTGCCCATCAGCCCCAGCATTTT.